This TCR beta chain was obtained from a study of tumor and adjacent non-tumor tissue in lung cancer. At the level of the study: Histology: 12 adenocarcinoma, a couple of squamous cell carcinoma, 1 small cell lung cancer. Around 4.5 million productive TCRbeta reads were obtained per sample on average.

Overall study findings and caveats: Normal lung showed higher cumulative top 100 clone frequency than tumor. Tumor tissue had significantly higher TCR diversity than normal lung.

RNA was extracted from bulk tissue without any cell sorting. More than 3 cm separated this lung sample from the edge of the tumor. This CDR3 is 13 amino acids long. Per the germline V gene, CDR1 is WSHSY and CDR2 is SAAADI. V was pared by 4 bases and J by 10 bases, with 16 bases between. TCRbeta libraries were built with three rounds of nested PCR, modified from ARM-PCR. TCRdb re-called the multiplex PCR reads through MiXCR, storing one row per CDR3 protein. The top ten hold around a third of the sample, which has around 60,000 distinct CDR3 sequences, more than 55% seen once. Concerning this clonotype itself: Its antigen is unidentified.

Sequenced: distant non-tumor lung tissue. The J gene is TRBJ2-5, the V gene TRBV10-2; D may be TRBD2 (5 bases). The sequence was obtained from a man between 65 and 79 years old with non-small cell lung cancer. The CDR3 spells CASSGSPTGIQYF. Written as DNA, the CDR3 is TGCGCCAGCAGTGGAAGCCCCACGGGGATCCAGTACTTC.